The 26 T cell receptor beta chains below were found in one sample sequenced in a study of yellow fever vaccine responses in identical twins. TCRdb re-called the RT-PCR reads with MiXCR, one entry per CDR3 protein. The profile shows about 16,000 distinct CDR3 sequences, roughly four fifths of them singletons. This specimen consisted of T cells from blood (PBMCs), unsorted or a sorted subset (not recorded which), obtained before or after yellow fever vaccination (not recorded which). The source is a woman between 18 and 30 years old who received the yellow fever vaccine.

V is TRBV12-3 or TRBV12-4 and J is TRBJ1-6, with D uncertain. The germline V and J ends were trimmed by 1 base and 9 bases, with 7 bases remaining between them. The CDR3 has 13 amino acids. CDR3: CASSLEQSSPLHF. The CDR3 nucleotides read TGTGCCAGCAGTTTAGAGCAAAGTTCACCCCTCCACTTT.

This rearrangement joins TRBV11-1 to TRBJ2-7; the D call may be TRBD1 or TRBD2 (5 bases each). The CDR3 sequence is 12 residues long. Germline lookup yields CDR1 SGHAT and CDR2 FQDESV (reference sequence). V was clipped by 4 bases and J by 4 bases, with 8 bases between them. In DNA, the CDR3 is TGTGCCAGCAGCTCTGGGGGATACGAGCAGTACTTC. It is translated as CASSSGGYEQYF.

The CDR3 loop reads CASSGDSYSGANVLTF. The CDR3 bases are TGTGCCAGCAGCGGGGACAGTTACTCTGGGGCCAACGTCCTGACTTTC. The chain carries TRBV11-3 and TRBJ2-6, with 7 bases identical to TRBD1. This CDR3 comprises 16 residues. V dropped 5 bases and J dropped 0; count of bases not matched to a gene: 4. CDR1 and CDR2 from the germline V gene are SGHNT and YENEEA.

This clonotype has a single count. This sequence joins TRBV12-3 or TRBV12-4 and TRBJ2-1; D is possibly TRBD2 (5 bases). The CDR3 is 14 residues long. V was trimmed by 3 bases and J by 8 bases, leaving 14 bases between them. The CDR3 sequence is CASSFFTRVYEQFF. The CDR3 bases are TGTGCCAGCAGTTTCTTCACTAGAGTCTATGAGCAGTTCTTC.

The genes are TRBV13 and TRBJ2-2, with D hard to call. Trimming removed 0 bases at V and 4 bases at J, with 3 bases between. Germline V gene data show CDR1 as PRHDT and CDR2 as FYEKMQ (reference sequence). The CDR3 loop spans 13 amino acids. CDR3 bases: TGTGCCAGCAGCTTAGGGATCACCGGGGAGCTGTTTTTT. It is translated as CASSLGITGELFF.

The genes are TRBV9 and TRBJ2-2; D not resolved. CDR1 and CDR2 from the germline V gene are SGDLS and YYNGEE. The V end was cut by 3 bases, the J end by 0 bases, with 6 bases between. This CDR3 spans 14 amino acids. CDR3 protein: CASSARTNTGELFF. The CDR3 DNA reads TGTGCCAGCAGCGCCCGAACGAACACCGGGGAGCTGTTTTTT. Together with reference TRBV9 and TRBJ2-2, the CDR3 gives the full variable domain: DSGVTQTPKHLITATGQRVTLRCSPRSGDLSVYWYQQSLDQGLQFLIQYYNGEERAKGNILERFSAQQFPDLHSELNLSSLELGDSALYFCASSARTNTGELFFGEGSRLTVL.

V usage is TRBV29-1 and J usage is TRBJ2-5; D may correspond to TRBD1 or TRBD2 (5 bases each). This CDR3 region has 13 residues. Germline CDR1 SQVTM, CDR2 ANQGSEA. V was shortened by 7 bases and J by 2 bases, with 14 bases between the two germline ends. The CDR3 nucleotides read TGCAGCGGCCGGCCGGGACCTCAAGAGACCCAGTACTTC. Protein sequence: CSGRPGPQETQYF.

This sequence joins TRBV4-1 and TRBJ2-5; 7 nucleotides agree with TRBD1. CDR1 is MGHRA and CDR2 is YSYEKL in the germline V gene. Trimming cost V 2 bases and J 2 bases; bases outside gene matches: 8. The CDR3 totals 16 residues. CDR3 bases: TGCGCCAGCAGCCAACCACAGGGGATCCCACAAGAGACCCAGTACTTC. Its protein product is CASSQPQGIPQETQYF.

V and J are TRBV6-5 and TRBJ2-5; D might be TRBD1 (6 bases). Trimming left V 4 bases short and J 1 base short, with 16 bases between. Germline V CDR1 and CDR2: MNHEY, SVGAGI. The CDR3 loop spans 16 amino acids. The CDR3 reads CASSSPFDRFQETQYF. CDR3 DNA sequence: TGTGCCAGCAGTTCCCCCTTTGACAGGTTCCAAGAGACCCAGTACTTC.

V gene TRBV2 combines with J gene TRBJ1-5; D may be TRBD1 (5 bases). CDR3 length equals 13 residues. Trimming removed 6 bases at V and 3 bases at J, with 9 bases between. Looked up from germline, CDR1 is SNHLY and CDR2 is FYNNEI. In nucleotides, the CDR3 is TGTGCCAGCAGACAGGTTACCAATCAGCCCCAGCATTTT. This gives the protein CASRQVTNQPQHF.

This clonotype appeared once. The CDR3 spells CSAEGGRRDEQFF. In DNA form, the CDR3 reads TGCAGTGCTGAGGGGGGCCGGAGAGATGAGCAGTTCTTC. The J gene is TRBJ2-1, the V gene TRBV20-1; D could derive from TRBD1 or TRBD2 (6 bases each). Trimming pared 5 bases from V and 8 bases from J, leaving 16 bases between. Germline V lookup: CDR1 DFQATT, CDR2 SNEGSKA (reference sequence). This CDR3 contains 13 residues.

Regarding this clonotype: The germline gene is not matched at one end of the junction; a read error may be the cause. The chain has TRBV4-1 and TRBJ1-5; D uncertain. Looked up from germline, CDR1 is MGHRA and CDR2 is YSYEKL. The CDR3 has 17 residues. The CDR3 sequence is CASSQESFGFSSQPQHF. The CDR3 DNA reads TGCGCCAGCAGCCAAGAGTCTTTCGGATTTAGCAGTCAGCCCCAGCATTTT.

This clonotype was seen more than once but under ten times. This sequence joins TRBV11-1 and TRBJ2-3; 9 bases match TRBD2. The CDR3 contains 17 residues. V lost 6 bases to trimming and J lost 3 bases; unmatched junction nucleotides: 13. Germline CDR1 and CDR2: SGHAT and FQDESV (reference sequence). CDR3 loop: CASRTSGNSRGTDTQYF. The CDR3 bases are TGTGCCAGCAGGACTAGCGGAAACTCCCGAGGGACAGATACGCAGTATTTT.

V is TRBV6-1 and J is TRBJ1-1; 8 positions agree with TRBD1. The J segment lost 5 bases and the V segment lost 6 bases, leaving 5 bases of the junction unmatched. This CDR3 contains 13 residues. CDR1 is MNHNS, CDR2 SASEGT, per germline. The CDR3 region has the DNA TGTGCCAGCAGCTCTACAGGGGGGACTGAAGCTTTCTTT. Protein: CASSSTGGTEAFF.

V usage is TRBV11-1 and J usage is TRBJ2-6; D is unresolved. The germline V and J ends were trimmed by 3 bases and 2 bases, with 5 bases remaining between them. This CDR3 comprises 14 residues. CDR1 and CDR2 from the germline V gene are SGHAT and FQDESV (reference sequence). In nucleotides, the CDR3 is TGTGCCAGCAGCTTCTTGGCTGGGGCCAACGTCCTGACTTTC. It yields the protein CASSFLAGANVLTF. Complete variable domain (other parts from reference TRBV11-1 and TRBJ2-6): EAEVAQSPRYKITEKSQAVAFWCDPISGHATLYWYRQILGQGPELLVQFQDESVVDDSQLPKDRFSAERLKGVDSTLKIQPAELGDSAMYLCASSFLAGANVLTFGAGSRLTVL.

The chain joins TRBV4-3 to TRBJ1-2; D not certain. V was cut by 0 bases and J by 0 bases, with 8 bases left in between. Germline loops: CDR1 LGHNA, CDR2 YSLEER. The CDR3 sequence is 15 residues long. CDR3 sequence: CASSQEVTANYGYTF. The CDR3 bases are TGCGCCAGCAGCCAAGAAGTAACAGCTAACTATGGCTACACCTTC.

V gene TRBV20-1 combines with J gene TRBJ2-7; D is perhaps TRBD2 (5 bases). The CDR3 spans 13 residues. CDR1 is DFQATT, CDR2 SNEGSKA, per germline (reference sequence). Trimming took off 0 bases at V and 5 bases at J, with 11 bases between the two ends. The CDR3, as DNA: TGCAGTGCTAGAGAGGCTAGCCGGCACGAGCAGTACTTC. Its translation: CSAREASRHEQYF.

This chain's CDR3 is CASSLKTSGIQNIQYF. The CDR3 coding sequence is TGCGCCAGCAGCCTAAAGACTAGCGGGATCCAAAACATTCAGTACTTC. The gene calls are TRBV5-1 and TRBJ2-4; 11 positions match TRBD2. Germline CDR1 SGHRS, CDR2 YFSETQ. CDR3 length equals 16 residues. The V and J ends lost 4 bases and 5 bases, in that order; junction bases with no gene match: 8.

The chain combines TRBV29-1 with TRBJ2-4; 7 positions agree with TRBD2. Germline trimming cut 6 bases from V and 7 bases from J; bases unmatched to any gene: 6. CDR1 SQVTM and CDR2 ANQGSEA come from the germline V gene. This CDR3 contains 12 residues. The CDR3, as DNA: TGCAGCGTCGGGCAGGGAGGGAACATTCAGTACTTC. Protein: CSVGQGGNIQYF.

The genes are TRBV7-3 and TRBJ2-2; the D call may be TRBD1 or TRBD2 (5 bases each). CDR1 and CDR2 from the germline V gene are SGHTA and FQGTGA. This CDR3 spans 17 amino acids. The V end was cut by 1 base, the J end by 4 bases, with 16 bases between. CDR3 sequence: CASSLMLRGMGTGELFF. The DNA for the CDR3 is TGTGCCAGCAGCTTAATGCTCCGGGGCATGGGCACCGGGGAGCTGTTTTTT. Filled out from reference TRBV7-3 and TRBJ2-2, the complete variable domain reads GAGVSQTPSNKVTEKGKYVELRCDPISGHTALYWYRQSLGQGPEFLIYFQGTGAADDSGLPNDRFFAVRPEGSVSTLKIQRTERGDSAVYLCASSLMLRGMGTGELFFGEGSRLTVL.

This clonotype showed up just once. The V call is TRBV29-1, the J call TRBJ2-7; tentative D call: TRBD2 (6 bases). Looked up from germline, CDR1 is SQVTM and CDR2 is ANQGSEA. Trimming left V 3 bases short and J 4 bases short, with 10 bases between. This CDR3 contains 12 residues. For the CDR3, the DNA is TGCAGCGTTGAGGGCCTAGCGTACGAGCAGTACTTC. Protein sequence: CSVEGLAYEQYF.

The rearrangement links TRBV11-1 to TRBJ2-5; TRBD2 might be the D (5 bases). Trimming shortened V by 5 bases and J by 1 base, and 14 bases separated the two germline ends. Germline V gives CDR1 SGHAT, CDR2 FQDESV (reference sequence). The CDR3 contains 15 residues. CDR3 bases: TGTGCCAGCAGCCCTGAGCTAGCAGCCCAAGAGACCCAGTACTTC. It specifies CASSPELAAQETQYF.

The CDR3 reads CASSVRLAVYNEQFF. In DNA, the CDR3 is TGTGCCAGCAGCGTAAGACTAGCGGTCTACAATGAGCAGTTCTTC. The chain is built from TRBV3-1 and TRBJ2-1, with 9 bases aligning to TRBD2. The CDR3 totals 15 residues. Losses at the gene ends were 5 bases for V and 3 bases for J; bases not matched to a gene: 5. Germline lookup yields CDR1 LGHDT and CDR2 YNNKEL (reference sequence).

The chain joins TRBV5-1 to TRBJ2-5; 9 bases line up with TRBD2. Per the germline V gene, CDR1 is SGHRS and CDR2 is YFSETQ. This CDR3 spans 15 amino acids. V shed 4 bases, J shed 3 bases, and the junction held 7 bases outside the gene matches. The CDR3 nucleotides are TGCGCCAGCAGCAGGGGACTAGCCCTGGAAGAGACCCAGTACTTC. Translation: CASSRGLALEETQYF.

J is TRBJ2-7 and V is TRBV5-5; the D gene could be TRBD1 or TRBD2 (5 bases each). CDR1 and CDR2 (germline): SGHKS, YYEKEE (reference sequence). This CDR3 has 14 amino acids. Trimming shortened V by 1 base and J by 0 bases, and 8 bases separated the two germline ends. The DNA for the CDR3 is TGTGCCAGCAGCTTGATGGGGGACTCCTACGAGCAGTACTTC. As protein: CASSLMGDSYEQYF.

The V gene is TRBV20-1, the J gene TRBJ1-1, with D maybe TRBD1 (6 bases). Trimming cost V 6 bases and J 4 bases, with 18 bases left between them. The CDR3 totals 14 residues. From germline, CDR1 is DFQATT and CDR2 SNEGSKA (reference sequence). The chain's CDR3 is CSANNQGSVTEAFF. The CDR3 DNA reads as TGCAGTGCCAATAATCAGGGGAGCGTCACTGAAGCTTTCTTT.